This T cell receptor beta chain was found in a study of glioma-infiltrating T cells. Study findings and constraints: Non-neoplastic patients had below-expected tissue-blood divergence, while all gliomas exceeded expectation.

The CDR3 extends over 17 amino acids. The V and J ends lost 6 bases and 0 bases respectively, with 20 bases between them. Amplification of TCR alpha and beta CDR3 regions from RNA used iRepertoire nested multiplex PCR. TCRdb re-analysed the multiplex PCR reads in MiXCR, keeping a single row per CDR3 protein. Of approximately 190,000 distinct CDR3 sequences listed, 32% are singletons. This clonotype was picked up many times. Its antigen is unidentified. V gene TRBV12-3 or TRBV12-4 combines with J gene TRBJ1-1; D is undetermined. The sequencing sample was made of glioma tissue, nonneoplastic brain tissue, or PBMCs (not recorded which). The clonotype was recovered from a human donor with low-grade glioma or glioblastoma, undergoing nonglioma brain surgery, or in good health (not recorded which). CDR3 sequence reads: CASSPTPRTVMNTEAFF. CDR3 nucleotide sequence: TGTGCCAGCAGCCCGACCCCAAGGACGGTCATGAACACTGAAGCTTTCTTT.